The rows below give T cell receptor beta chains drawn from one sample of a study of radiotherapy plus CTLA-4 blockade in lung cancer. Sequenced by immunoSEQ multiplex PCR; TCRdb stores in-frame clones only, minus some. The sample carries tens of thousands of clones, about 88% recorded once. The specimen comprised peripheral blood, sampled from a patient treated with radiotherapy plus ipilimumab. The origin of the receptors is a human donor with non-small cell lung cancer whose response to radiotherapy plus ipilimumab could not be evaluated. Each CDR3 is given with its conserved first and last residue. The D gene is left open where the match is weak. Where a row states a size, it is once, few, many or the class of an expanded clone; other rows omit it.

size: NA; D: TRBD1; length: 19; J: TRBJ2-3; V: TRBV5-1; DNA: TGCGCCAGCAGCTCGGGACAGGGGGCGACGCTAGCGAGCACAGATACGCAGTATTTT; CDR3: CASSSGQGATLASTDTQYF
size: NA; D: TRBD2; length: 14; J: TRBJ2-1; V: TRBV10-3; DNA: TGTGCCATCAAGGGGGGACTAGCTAACAATGAGCAGTTCTTC; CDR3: CAIKGGLANNEQFF
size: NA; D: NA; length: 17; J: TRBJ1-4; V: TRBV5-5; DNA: TGTGCCAGCAGCTTCACAGGGAGAGGGGCAACTAATGAAAAACTGTTTTTT; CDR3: CASSFTGRGATNEKLFF
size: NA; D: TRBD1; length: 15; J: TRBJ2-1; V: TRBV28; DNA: TGTGCCAGCCTCCTGGGACAGGGGGCCTACAATGAGCAGTTCTTC; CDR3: CASLLGQGAYNEQFF
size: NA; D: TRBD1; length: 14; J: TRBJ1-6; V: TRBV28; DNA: TGTGCCAGCAGTCTGAGGGGGCAGTATTCCCCCCTCCACTTT; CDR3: CASSLRGQYSPLHF
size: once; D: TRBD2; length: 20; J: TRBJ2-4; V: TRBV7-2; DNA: TGTGCCAGCAGCTTAGCCCCGGGGCTAGCGGGAGGGCCGGCCAAAAACATTCAGTACTTC; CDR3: CASSLAPGLAGGPAKNIQYF
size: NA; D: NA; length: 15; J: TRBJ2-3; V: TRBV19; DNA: TGTGCCAGTAGTACTTTCGGGGGTAACACAGATACGCAGTATTTT; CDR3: CASSTFGGNTDTQYF
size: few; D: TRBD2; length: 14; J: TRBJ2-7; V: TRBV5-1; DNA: TGCGCCAGCAGCGGACTAGCGGGCTCCTACGAGCAGTACTTC; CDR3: CASSGLAGSYEQYF
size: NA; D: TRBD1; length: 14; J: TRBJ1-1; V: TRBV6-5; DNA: TGTGCCAGCAGTGTACAGGGGTATGGAACTGAAGCTTTCTTT; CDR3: CASSVQGYGTEAFF
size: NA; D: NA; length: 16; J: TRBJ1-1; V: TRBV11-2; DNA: TGTGCCAGCAGCTTATGGGGGGGGGCTGGAGACACTGAAGCTTTCTTT; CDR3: CASSLWGGAGDTEAFF
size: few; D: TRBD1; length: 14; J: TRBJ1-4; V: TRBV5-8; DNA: TGTGCCAGCAGCGAGGGACAGCTTAATGAAAAACTGTTTTTT; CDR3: CASSEGQLNEKLFF
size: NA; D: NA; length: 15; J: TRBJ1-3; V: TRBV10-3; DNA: TGTGCCATCATCCCCGACTTGGGGCCTGGAAACACCATATATTTT; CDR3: CAIIPDLGPGNTIYF
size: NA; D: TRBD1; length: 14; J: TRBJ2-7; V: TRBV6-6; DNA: TGTGCCAGCAGGGACGGACAGGGTTCCTACGAGCAGTACTTC; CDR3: CASRDGQGSYEQYF
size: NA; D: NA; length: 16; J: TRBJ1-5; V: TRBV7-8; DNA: TGTGCCAGCAGCTTAGCGAGGTGGGAGAAAAATCAGCCCCAGCATTTT; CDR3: CASSLARWEKNQPQHF
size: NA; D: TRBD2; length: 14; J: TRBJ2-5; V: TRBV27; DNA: TGTGCCAGCAGTTTAGCAGTCGGGGGGGAGACCCAGTACTTC; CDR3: CASSLAVGGETQYF
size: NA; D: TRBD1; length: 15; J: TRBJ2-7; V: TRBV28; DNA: TGTGCCAGCAGAGACCCTGGACAGGCAAACTACGAGCAGTACTTC; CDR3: CASRDPGQANYEQYF
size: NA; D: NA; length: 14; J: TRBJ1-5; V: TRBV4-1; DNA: TGCGCCAGCAGCCAAGATCGAGGCAATCAGCCCCAGCATTTT; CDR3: CASSQDRGNQPQHF
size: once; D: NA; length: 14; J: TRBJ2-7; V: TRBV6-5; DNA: TGTGCCAGCACCATGCGGGAAAACTCCTACGAGCAGTACTTC; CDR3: CASTMRENSYEQYF
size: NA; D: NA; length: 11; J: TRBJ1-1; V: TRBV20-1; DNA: TGCAGTGCCAAGAGTAACACTGAAGCTTTCTTT; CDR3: CSAKSNTEAFF
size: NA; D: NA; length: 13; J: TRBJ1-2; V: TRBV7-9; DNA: TGTGCCAGCAGCTTAGCACAGTCCTATGGCTACACCTTC; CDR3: CASSLAQSYGYTF
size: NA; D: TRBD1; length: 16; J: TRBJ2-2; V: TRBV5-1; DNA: TGCGCCAGCAGCGAACAGACAGGGAAGAACACCGGGGAGCTGTTTTTT; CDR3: CASSEQTGKNTGELFF
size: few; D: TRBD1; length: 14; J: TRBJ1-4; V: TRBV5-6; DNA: TGTGCCAGCAGGGGGACAGGGCGACGAGAAAAACTGTTTTTT; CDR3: CASRGTGRREKLFF
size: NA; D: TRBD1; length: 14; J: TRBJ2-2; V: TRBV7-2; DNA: TGTGCCAGCAGGGGACAGGGAGGCACCGGGGAGCTGTTTTTT; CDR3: CASRGQGGTGELFF
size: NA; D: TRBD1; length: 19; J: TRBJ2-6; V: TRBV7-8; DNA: TGTGCCAGCAGCTCCACTGCCGGGACAGGGACCTCTGGGGCCAACGTCCTGACTTTC; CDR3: CASSSTAGTGTSGANVLTF
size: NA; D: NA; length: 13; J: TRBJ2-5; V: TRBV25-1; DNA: TGTGCCAGCAGTGAGCCAGGGGCGGAGACCCAGTACTTC; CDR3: CASSEPGAETQYF
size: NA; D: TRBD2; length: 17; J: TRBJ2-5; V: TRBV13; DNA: TGTGCCAGCAGCTTCTCCCTTAGCGGGGGGATCCAAGAGACCCAGTACTTC; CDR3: CASSFSLSGGIQETQYF
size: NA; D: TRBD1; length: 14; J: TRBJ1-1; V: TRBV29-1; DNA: TGCAGCGTTGTCCGACAGGGATTGAACACTGAAGCTTTCTTT; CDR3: CSVVRQGLNTEAFF
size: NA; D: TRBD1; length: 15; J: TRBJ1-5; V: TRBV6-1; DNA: TGTGCCAGCAGGCCGACAGGGGATCTTAATCAGCCCCAGCATTTT; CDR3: CASRPTGDLNQPQHF
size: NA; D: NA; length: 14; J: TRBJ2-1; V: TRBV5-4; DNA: TGTGCCAGCAGCCGCCCCTCGGGGGACAATGAGCAGTTCTTC; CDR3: CASSRPSGDNEQFF
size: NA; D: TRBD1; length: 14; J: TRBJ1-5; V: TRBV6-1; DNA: TGTGCCAGCAGCCAAGACAGGGCCAATCAGCCCCAGCATTTT; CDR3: CASSQDRANQPQHF
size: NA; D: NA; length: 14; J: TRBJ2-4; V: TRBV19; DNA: TGTGCCAGTAGTACTACAGGGAATCTCGGCATTCAGTACTTC; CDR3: CASSTTGNLGIQYF
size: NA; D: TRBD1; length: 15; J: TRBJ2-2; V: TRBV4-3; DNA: TGCGCCAGCCGGCTGGACAGGGGGGTAAACGGGGAGCTGTTTTTT; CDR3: CASRLDRGVNGELFF
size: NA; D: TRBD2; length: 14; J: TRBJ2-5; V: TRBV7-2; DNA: TGTGCCAGCAGCTTAGAGGCTAGCGGGAGTCCCCAGTACTTC; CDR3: CASSLEASGSPQYF
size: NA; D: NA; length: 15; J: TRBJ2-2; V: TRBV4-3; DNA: TGCGCCAGCAGCCAAGATTATCCCGACACCGGGGAGCTGTTTTTT; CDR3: CASSQDYPDTGELFF
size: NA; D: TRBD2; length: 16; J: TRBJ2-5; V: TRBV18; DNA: TGTGCCAGCTCACCAACCTTAGCGGGGGGAGAAGAGACCCAGTACTTC; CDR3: CASSPTLAGGEETQYF
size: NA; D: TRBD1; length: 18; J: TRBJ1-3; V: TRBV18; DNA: TGTGCCAGCTCACCCGCCGGGACAGTGCCTCATCCGGGAAACACCATATATTTT; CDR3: CASSPAGTVPHPGNTIYF
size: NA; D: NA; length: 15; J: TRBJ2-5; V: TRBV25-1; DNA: TGTGCCAGCAGTGAGGCGGGGCAGAAACAAGAGACCCAGTACTTC; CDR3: CASSEAGQKQETQYF
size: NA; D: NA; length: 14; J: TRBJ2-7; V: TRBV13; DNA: TGTGCCAGCAGCTTTCTGACAGTCCCCTACGAGCAGTACTTC; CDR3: CASSFLTVPYEQYF
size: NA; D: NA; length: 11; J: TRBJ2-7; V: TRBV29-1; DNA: TGCAGCGCCCAACTAGTGCACGAGCAGTACTTC; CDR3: CSAQLVHEQYF
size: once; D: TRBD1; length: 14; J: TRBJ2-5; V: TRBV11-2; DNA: TGTGCCAGCAGCCCCGGGACAGGGGTGGAGACCCAGTACTTC; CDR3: CASSPGTGVETQYF
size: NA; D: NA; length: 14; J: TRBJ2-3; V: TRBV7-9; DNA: TGTGCCAGCAGCCGTAGCGGTGTCACAGATACGCAGTATTTT; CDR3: CASSRSGVTDTQYF
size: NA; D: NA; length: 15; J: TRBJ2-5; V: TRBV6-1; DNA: TGTGCCAGCAGTGGTGGGGGGGCCAGGAGGGAGACCCAGTACTTC; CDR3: CASSGGGARRETQYF
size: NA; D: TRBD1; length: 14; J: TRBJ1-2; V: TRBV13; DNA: TGTGCCAGCAGCTGGGGACAGGGAATCTATGGCTACACCTTC; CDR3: CASSWGQGIYGYTF
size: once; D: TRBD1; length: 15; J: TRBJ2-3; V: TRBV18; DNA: TGTGCCAGCTCCCAGACAGGGATCAGCACAGATACGCAGTATTTT; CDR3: CASSQTGISTDTQYF
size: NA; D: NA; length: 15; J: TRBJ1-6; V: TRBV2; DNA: TGTGCCAGCAGGCTCCAGGAAACCGCGGGCTCACCCCTCCACTTT; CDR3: CASRLQETAGSPLHF
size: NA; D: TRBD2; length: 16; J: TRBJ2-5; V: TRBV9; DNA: TGTGCCAGCAGCTACGGACTAGCGGGGCCCCAAGAGACCCAGTACTTC; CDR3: CASSYGLAGPQETQYF
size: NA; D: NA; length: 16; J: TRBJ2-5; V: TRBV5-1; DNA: TGCGCCAGCAGGGGGACACTTTCCCTGGGCGAAGAGACCCAGTACTTC; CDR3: CASRGTLSLGEETQYF
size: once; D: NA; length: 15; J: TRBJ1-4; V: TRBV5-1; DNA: TGCGCCAGCAGCTTGGGCGCAGGCACTAATGAAAAACTGTTTTTT; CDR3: CASSLGAGTNEKLFF
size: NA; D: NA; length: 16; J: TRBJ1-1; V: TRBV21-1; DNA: TGTGCCAGCAGCACCCAAATGGGGGGCGGGAGCACTGAAGCTTTCTTT; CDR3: CASSTQMGGGSTEAFF
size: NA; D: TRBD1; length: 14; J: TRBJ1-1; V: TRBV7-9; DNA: TGTGCCAGCAGCTTAGAGGGGACAGTCACTGAAGCTTTCTTT; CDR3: CASSLEGTVTEAFF
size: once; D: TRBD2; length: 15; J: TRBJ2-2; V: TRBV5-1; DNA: TGCGCCAGCGCCCACGGGGCGGGAGACACCGGGGAGCTGTTTTTT; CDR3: CASAHGAGDTGELFF
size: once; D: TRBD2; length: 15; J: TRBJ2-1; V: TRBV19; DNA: TGTGCCAGTAGTTTTAGCGGGAAGAACTACAATGAGCAGTTCTTC; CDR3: CASSFSGKNYNEQFF
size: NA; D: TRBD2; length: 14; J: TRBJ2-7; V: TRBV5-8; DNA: TGTGCCAGCAGACCACCGGGACTAGCCTACGAGCAGTACTTC; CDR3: CASRPPGLAYEQYF
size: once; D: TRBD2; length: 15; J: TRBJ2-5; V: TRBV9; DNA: TGTGCCAGCAGCCAGGGACTAGGCTCCCAAGAGACCCAGTACTTC; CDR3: CASSQGLGSQETQYF
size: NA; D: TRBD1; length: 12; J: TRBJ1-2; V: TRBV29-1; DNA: TGCAGCGTGACAGGGTCGGACTATGGCTACACCTTC; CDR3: CSVTGSDYGYTF